A selection of T cell receptor beta chains follows, all from one sample in a study of read filtering for tumor transcriptome and immune sequencing. From the reads, TCRdb called clonotypes with MiXCR, one entry per CDR3 protein. The repertoire holds approximately 38,000 distinct CDR3 sequences, with approximately 14% as singletons. The sample consisted of a population of CD138-negative cells sorted from bone marrow. Receptor source: a donor at least 40 years old with multiple myeloma. Both conserved end residues are part of each CDR3. The D gene is left open where the match is weak. Size is stated as once, few or many counts, or a class when the clone is expanded.

D	V	size	J	DNA	CDR3
TRBD1	TRBV5-1	once	TRBJ1-4	TGCCCCAGCAGCTTGGGGGACAGTACTGAAAAACTGTCTTTT	CPSSLGDSTEKLSF
TRBD2	TRBV3-1	many	TRBJ2-5	TGTGCCAGCAGCCCACCCCTCGGGCGGGCTAGCGGGAACTCAATGGGGGAGGAACAAGAGACCCAGTACTTC	CASSPPLGRASGNSMGEEQETQYF
NA	TRBV20-1	many	TRBJ1-1	TGCAGTGCTCGCCCTGGGGGTACGGACACTGAAGCTTTCTTT	CSARPGGTDTEAFF
TRBD1	TRBV6-6	many	TRBJ2-2	TGTGCCAGCAGTCGGGACAGCGGCACCGGGGAGCTGTTTTTT	CASSRDSGTGELFF
NA	TRBV6-6	few	TRBJ2-4	TGTGCCAGCAGTTACTCTGCCCGTGAAAACATTCAGTACTTC	CASSYSARENIQYF
NA	TRBV20-1	many	TRBJ2-6	TGCAGTGCTAGAGGGGCCGCTGGGGCCAACGTCCTGACTTTC	CSARGAAGANVLTF
NA	TRBV28	many	TRBJ2-5	TGTGCCAGCACTCTACGGGGGAGATACCAAGAGACCCAGTACTTC	CASTLRGRYQETQYF
NA	TRBV13	medium-sized	TRBJ2-1	TGTGCCAGCAGCTTAGAGGACAGCAATGAGCAGTTCTTC	CASSLEDSNEQFF
NA	TRBV20-1	many	TRBJ1-1	TGCAGTGGTAGGACGGGGAACACTGAAGCTTTCTTT	CSGRTGNTEAFF
NA	TRBV4-3	many	TRBJ2-1	TGCGCCAGCAGCCAAGTAGGGGGGATCGATGAGCAGTTCTTC	CASSQVGGIDEQFF